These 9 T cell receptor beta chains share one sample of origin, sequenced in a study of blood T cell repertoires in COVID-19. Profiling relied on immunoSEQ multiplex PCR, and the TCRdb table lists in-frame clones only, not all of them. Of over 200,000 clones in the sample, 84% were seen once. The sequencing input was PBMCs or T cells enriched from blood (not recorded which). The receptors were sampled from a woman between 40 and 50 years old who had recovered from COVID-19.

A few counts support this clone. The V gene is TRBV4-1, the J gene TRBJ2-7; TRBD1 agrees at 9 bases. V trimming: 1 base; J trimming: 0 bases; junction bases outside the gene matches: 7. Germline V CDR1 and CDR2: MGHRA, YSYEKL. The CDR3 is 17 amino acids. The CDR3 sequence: CASSQGGTGWNSYEQYF. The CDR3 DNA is TGCGCCAGCAGCCAAGGAGGGACAGGGTGGAACTCCTACGAGCAGTACTTC.

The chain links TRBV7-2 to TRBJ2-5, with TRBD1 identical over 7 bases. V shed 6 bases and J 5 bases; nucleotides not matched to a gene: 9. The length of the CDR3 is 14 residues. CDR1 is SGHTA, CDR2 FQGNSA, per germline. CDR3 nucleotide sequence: TGTGCCAGCAGTTCCCAGGGGGTGGGGGAGACCCAGTACTTC. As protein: CASSSQGVGETQYF.

The CDR3 sequence: CASSVDVGLAGEMGAFGEQYF. In DNA form, the CDR3 reads TGTGCCAGCAGCGTAGATGTGGGGCTAGCGGGAGAGATGGGGGCTTTTGGCGAGCAGTACTTC. This rearrangement joins TRBV9 to TRBJ2-7; 10 bases map to TRBD2. J was trimmed by 6 bases and V by 0 bases; bases with no gene match: 24. Germline loops: CDR1 SGDLS, CDR2 YYNGEE. The CDR3 loop spans 21 amino acids.

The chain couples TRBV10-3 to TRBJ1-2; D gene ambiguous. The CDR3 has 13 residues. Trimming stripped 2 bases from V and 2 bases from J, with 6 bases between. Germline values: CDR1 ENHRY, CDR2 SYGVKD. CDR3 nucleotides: TGTGCCATCAGTGAGACGGGGAACTATGGCTACACCTTC. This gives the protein CAISETGNYGYTF.

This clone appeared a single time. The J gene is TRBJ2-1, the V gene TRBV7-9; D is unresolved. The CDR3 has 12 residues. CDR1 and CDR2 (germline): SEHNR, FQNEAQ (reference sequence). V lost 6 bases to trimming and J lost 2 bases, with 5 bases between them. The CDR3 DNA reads TGTGCCAGCAGTACAGCCTACAATGAGCAGTTCTTC. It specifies CASSTAYNEQFF.

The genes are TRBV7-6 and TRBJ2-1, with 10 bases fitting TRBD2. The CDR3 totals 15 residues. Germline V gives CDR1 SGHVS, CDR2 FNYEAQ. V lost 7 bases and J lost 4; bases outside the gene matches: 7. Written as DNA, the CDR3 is TGTGCCAGCACCGAACTAGCGGGGACTTACAATGAGCAGTTCTTC. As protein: CASTELAGTYNEQFF.

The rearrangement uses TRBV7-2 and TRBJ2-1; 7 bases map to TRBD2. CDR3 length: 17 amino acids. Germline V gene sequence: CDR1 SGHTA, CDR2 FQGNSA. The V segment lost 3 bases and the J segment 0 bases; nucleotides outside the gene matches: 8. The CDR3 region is CASSFLLAVSSYNEQFF. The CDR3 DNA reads TGTGCCAGCAGCTTTCTTCTAGCGGTAAGCTCCTACAATGAGCAGTTCTTC.

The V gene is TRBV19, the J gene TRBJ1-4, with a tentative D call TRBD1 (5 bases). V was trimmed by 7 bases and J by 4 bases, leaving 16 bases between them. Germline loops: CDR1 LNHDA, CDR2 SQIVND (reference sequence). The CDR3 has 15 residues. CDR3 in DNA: TGTGCCAGTACCCCAACGACAGTGAGTAATGAAAAACTGTTTTTT. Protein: CASTPTTVSNEKLFF.

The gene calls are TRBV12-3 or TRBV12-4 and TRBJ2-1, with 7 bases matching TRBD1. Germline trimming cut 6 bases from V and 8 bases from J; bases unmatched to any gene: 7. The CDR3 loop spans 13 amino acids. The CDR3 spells CASSRGTRDEQFF. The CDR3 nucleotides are TGTGCCAGCAGCAGGGGGACGCGGGATGAGCAGTTCTTC.